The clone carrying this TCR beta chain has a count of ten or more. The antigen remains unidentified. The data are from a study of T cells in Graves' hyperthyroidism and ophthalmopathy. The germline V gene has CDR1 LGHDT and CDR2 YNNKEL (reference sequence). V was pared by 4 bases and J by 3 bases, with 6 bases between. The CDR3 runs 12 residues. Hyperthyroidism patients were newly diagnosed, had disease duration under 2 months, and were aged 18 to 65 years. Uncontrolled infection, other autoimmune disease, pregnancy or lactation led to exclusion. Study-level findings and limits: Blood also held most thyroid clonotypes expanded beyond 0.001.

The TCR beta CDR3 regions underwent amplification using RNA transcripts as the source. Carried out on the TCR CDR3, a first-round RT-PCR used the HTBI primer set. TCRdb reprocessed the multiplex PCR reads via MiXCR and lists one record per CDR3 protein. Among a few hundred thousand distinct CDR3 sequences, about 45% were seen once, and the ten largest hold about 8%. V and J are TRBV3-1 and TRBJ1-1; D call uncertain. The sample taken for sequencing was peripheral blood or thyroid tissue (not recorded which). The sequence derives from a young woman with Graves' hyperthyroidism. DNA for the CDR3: TGTGCCAGCAGCCCAAGGCACACTGAAGCTTTCTTT. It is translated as CASSPRHTEAFF.